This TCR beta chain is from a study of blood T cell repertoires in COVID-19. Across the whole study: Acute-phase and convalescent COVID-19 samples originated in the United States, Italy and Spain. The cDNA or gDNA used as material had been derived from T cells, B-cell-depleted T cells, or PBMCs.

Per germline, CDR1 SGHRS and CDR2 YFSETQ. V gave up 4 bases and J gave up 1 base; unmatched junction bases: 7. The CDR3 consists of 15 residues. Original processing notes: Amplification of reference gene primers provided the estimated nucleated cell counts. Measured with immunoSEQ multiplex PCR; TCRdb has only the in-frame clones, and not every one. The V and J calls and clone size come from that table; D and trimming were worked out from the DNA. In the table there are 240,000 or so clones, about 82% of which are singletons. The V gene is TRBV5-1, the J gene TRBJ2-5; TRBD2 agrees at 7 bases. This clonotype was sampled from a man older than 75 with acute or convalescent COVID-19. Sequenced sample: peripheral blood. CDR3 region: CASSLSLAAQETQYF. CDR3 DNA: TGCGCCAGCAGCCTAAGCCTAGCGGCCCAAGAGACCCAGTACTTC.